This paragraph reports one T cell receptor beta chain. Germline CDR1 is SEHNR and CDR2 is FQNEAQ (reference sequence). The CDR3 runs to 15 residues. Between the trimmed V and J ends, which lost 7 bases and 7 bases, there was a span of 22 bases. These data are taken from a study of blood T cell repertoires in COVID-19. The protocol was immunoSEQ multiplex PCR, while the TCRdb copy is restricted to in-frame clones and leaves out a portion. The table has around 250,000 clones, around 88% seen once. The V and J genes are TRBV7-9 and TRBJ1-2, with D tentatively TRBD1 (6 bases). Sequenced sample: PBMCs or T cells enriched from blood (not recorded which). This receptor was taken from a woman in her forties with acute COVID-19. CDR3 nucleotides: TGTGCCAGCACCTTCGGGGACCGGACAGTAACTGGCTACACCTTC. It codes for CASTFGDRTVTGYTF.